Listed below are T cell receptor beta chains from one sample, sequenced in a study of CD8 T cells in Susac syndrome. One entry per CDR3 protein, called by TCRdb with MiXCR from the immunoSEQ multiplex PCR reads. Of about 430,000 distinct CDR3 sequences in the sample, approximately 85% are singletons; the top ten hold approximately 0.12%. Sequencing input: CD8+ T cells from PBMCs. The receptors originated from a human donor with multiple sclerosis. Each CDR3 is given with its conserved first and last residue. Each record gives: V gene, CDR3 length, D gene, clone size, J gene, CDR3 protein, CDR3 DNA. A D gene is named only where the DNA matches it firmly. The listing skips clone size in some rows; elsewhere it reads once, few, many or a size class.

V gene: TRBV7-2
CDR3 length: 15
D gene: TRBD1
clone size: NA
J gene: TRBJ1-6
CDR3 protein: CASSLAGTGDSPLHF
CDR3 DNA: TGTGCCAGCAGCTTAGCCGGGACAGGGGATTCACCCCTCCACTTT

V gene: TRBV5-1
CDR3 length: 13
D gene: NA
clone size: NA
J gene: TRBJ1-1
CDR3 protein: CASTRLPGTEAFF
CDR3 DNA: TGCGCCAGCACAAGGCTCCCTGGGACTGAAGCTTTCTTT

V gene: TRBV7-9
CDR3 length: 13
D gene: NA
clone size: NA
J gene: TRBJ1-2
CDR3 protein: CASSSDGDYGYTF
CDR3 DNA: TGTGCCAGCAGTTCCGACGGGGACTATGGCTACACCTTC

V gene: TRBV27
CDR3 length: 13
D gene: NA
clone size: NA
J gene: TRBJ1-2
CDR3 protein: CASSLGQSYGYTF
CDR3 DNA: TGTGCCAGCAGTTTGGGTCAGTCCTATGGCTACACCTTC

V gene: TRBV6-1
CDR3 length: 18
D gene: TRBD1
clone size: NA
J gene: TRBJ2-6
CDR3 protein: CASSHLGTGFFGANVLTF
CDR3 DNA: TGTGCCAGCAGTCATTTGGGGACAGGGTTCTTTGGGGCCAACGTCCTGACTTTC

V gene: TRBV30
CDR3 length: 13
D gene: NA
clone size: few
J gene: TRBJ1-1
CDR3 protein: CAWSPGVNTEAFF
CDR3 DNA: TGTGCCTGGAGTCCAGGGGTGAACACTGAAGCTTTCTTT

V gene: TRBV7-9
CDR3 length: 16
D gene: NA
clone size: NA
J gene: TRBJ2-2
CDR3 protein: CASSLMDPALPGELFF
CDR3 DNA: TGTGCCAGCAGCTTGATGGACCCAGCTCTTCCCGGGGAGCTGTTTTTT

V gene: TRBV27
CDR3 length: 12
D gene: NA
clone size: NA
J gene: TRBJ2-1
CDR3 protein: CASSFPGNEQFF
CDR3 DNA: TGTGCCAGCAGTTTCCCCGGCAATGAGCAGTTCTTC

V gene: TRBV30
CDR3 length: 15
D gene: TRBD1
clone size: NA
J gene: TRBJ2-2
CDR3 protein: CAWSVQDRDTGELFF
CDR3 DNA: TGTGCCTGGAGTGTACAGGACAGGGACACCGGGGAGCTGTTTTTT

V gene: TRBV5-1
CDR3 length: 14
D gene: TRBD1
clone size: NA
J gene: TRBJ1-1
CDR3 protein: CASSLDRDSTEAFF
CDR3 DNA: TGCGCCAGCAGCTTAGACAGGGATAGCACTGAAGCTTTCTTT

V gene: TRBV12-3/TRBV12-4
CDR3 length: 17
D gene: NA
clone size: NA
J gene: TRBJ1-2
CDR3 protein: CASSPRMGPWFGFGYTF
CDR3 DNA: TGTGCCAGCAGCCCCCGGATGGGGCCTTGGTTTGGGTTTGGCTACACCTTC

V gene: TRBV6-2/TRBV6-3
CDR3 length: 14
D gene: NA
clone size: few
J gene: TRBJ2-3
CDR3 protein: CASTAAPDTDTQYF
CDR3 DNA: TGTGCCAGCACCGCCGCGCCCGACACAGATACGCAGTATTTT

V gene: TRBV20-1
CDR3 length: 15
D gene: TRBD2
clone size: NA
J gene: TRBJ2-7
CDR3 protein: CSARDKGLGVYEQYF
CDR3 DNA: TGCAGTGCTAGAGATAAAGGACTAGGGGTCTACGAGCAGTACTTC

V gene: TRBV20-1
CDR3 length: 16
D gene: TRBD1
clone size: NA
J gene: TRBJ2-1
CDR3 protein: CSARDLGQGAVNEQFF
CDR3 DNA: TGCAGTGCTAGAGATCTAGGGCAGGGGGCGGTCAATGAGCAGTTCTTC

V gene: TRBV11-2
CDR3 length: 17
D gene: NA
clone size: NA
J gene: TRBJ1-6
CDR3 protein: CASSPDTGYHYNSPLHF
CDR3 DNA: TGTGCCAGCAGCCCAGACACAGGGTATCACTATAATTCACCCCTCCACTTT

V gene: TRBV7-9
CDR3 length: 16
D gene: TRBD1
clone size: NA
J gene: TRBJ1-1
CDR3 protein: CASSSGQGPSNTEAFF
CDR3 DNA: TGTGCCAGCAGCTCGGGACAGGGGCCATCGAACACTGAAGCTTTCTTT

V gene: TRBV5-1
CDR3 length: 14
D gene: TRBD1
clone size: NA
J gene: TRBJ2-7
CDR3 protein: CASSLDPGGGEQYF
CDR3 DNA: TGCGCCAGCAGCTTGGATCCAGGGGGCGGCGAGCAGTACTTC

V gene: TRBV30
CDR3 length: 12
D gene: NA
clone size: once
J gene: TRBJ1-4
CDR3 protein: CAWSFLREKLFF
CDR3 DNA: TGTGCCTGGAGCTTCCTCAGGGAAAAACTGTTTTTT

V gene: TRBV10-3
CDR3 length: 11
D gene: NA
clone size: NA
J gene: TRBJ2-2
CDR3 protein: CAISVSGELFF
CDR3 DNA: TGTGCCATCAGTGTATCCGGGGAGCTGTTTTTT

V gene: TRBV24-1
CDR3 length: 15
D gene: TRBD2
clone size: NA
J gene: TRBJ2-2
CDR3 protein: CATSDRGRGTGELFF
CDR3 DNA: TGTGCCACCAGTGATCGTGGGAGGGGCACCGGGGAGCTGTTTTTT

V gene: TRBV4-2
CDR3 length: 18
D gene: NA
clone size: NA
J gene: TRBJ2-6
CDR3 protein: CASSQGGERTQGANVLTF
CDR3 DNA: TGTGCCAGCAGCCAAGGGGGCGAGAGGACCCAGGGGGCCAACGTCCTGACTTTC

V gene: TRBV20-1
CDR3 length: 13
D gene: NA
clone size: NA
J gene: TRBJ1-2
CDR3 protein: CSARVGDSYGYTF
CDR3 DNA: TGCAGTGCTAGAGTGGGAGACAGCTATGGCTACACCTTC

V gene: TRBV29-1
CDR3 length: 14
D gene: TRBD1
clone size: NA
J gene: TRBJ2-3
CDR3 protein: CSVDMDRSSDTQYF
CDR3 DNA: TGCAGCGTTGATATGGACAGGAGTTCCGATACGCAGTATTTT

V gene: TRBV18
CDR3 length: 14
D gene: NA
clone size: once
J gene: TRBJ2-1
CDR3 protein: CASSRSGAYNEQFF
CDR3 DNA: TGTGCCAGCTCCCGTTCGGGAGCCTACAATGAGCAGTTCTTC

V gene: TRBV20-1
CDR3 length: 14
D gene: NA
clone size: NA
J gene: TRBJ2-1
CDR3 protein: CSARGQGDYNEQFF
CDR3 DNA: TGCAGTGCTAGAGGGCAGGGAGATTACAATGAGCAGTTCTTC

V gene: TRBV4-1
CDR3 length: 16
D gene: NA
clone size: once
J gene: TRBJ2-1
CDR3 protein: CASSQDLVGAPSEQFF
CDR3 DNA: TGCGCCAGCAGCCAAGATCTCGTGGGGGCCCCATCGGAGCAGTTCTTC

V gene: TRBV7-9
CDR3 length: 12
D gene: NA
clone size: NA
J gene: TRBJ2-1
CDR3 protein: CASSLGVLGQFF
CDR3 DNA: TGTGCCAGCAGCTTAGGGGTACTTGGTCAGTTCTTC

V gene: TRBV2
CDR3 length: 13
D gene: NA
clone size: NA
J gene: TRBJ2-7
CDR3 protein: CASSGIETYEQYF
CDR3 DNA: TGTGCCAGCAGTGGCATAGAAACCTACGAGCAGTACTTC

V gene: TRBV30
CDR3 length: 15
D gene: NA
clone size: once
J gene: TRBJ1-5
CDR3 protein: CAWSDGPESNQPQHF
CDR3 DNA: TGTGCCTGGAGTGATGGACCGGAGAGCAATCAGCCCCAGCATTTT

V gene: TRBV21-1
CDR3 length: 15
D gene: NA
clone size: NA
J gene: TRBJ2-5
CDR3 protein: CASSKGEGLQETQYF
CDR3 DNA: TGTGCCAGCAGCAAAGGGGAGGGACTTCAAGAGACCCAGTACTTC

V gene: TRBV6-5
CDR3 length: 12
D gene: NA
clone size: NA
J gene: TRBJ2-7
CDR3 protein: CASNPGGNEQYF
CDR3 DNA: TGTGCCAGCAACCCAGGGGGGAACGAGCAGTACTTC